The source of this TCR beta chain is a study of T cell repertoires in cytomegalovirus infection. Study-wide results and limits: Carriers of CMV plus the relevant HLA were identified by cumulative public TCR beta family frequency.

Trimming cost V 7 bases and J 5 bases, with 18 bases left between them. Germline V gene lookup returns CDR1 SGHNT and CDR2 YYREEE (reference sequence). The CDR3 is 14 amino acids. Details on this clonotype: Its specificity is not known.

TCRdb redid the calling of the reads with MiXCR, one entry per CDR3 protein. The sample consists of more than 400,000 distinct CDR3 sequences, 26% of them appearing once. This chain connects TRBV5-4 to TRBJ2-5, with D maybe TRBD2 (6 bases). The receptor's source is a human donor in good health (CMV status not recorded). Some clones in this sample may be carry-over from other donors' samples. Specimen: PBMCs. The CDR3 bases are TGTGCCAGCTTGGTGGCGGGAAGGAGCGAGACCCAGTACTTC. This codes for CASLVAGRSETQYF.